One sample yielded the 32 T cell receptor beta chains listed below, sequenced in a study of blood T cell repertoires in COVID-19. The data were produced by immunoSEQ multiplex PCR, yet TCRdb's version contains in-frame clones alone and is incomplete. In the table there are approximately 360,000 clones, roughly 90% of which are singletons. The sequencing sample was made of peripheral blood. These receptors were taken from a man aged 40-50 years with acute or convalescent COVID-19.

The chain combines TRBV5-4 with TRBJ1-2, with 7 bases that match TRBD1. The CDR3 extends over 13 amino acids. CDR1 and CDR2 (germline): SGHNT, YYREEE (reference sequence). Trimming removed 4 bases from V and 5 bases from J; junction bases left unmatched: 5. CDR3 nucleotides: TGTGCCAGCAGCCAAACAGGGGTATATGGCTACACCTTC. It encodes CASSQTGVYGYTF.

V is TRBV4-3 and J is TRBJ1-1; possible D gene TRBD1, 5 bases. The ends were cut back, 4 bases at V and 4 bases at J, with 10 bases in the middle. The CDR3 contains 13 residues. Per germline, CDR1 LGHNA and CDR2 YSLEER. The CDR3 here is CASSLAGGTEAFF. DNA of the CDR3: TGCGCCAGCAGCCTCGCGGGGGGCACTGAAGCTTTCTTT.

The rearrangement joins TRBV27 to TRBJ2-3; 8 bases are a match to TRBD2. CDR3 length: 14 residues. V lost 4 bases to trimming and J lost 7 bases; unmatched junction nucleotides: 7. The germline gives CDR1 MNHEY, CDR2 SMNVEV (reference sequence). CDR3 loop: CASSYGTRGNTQYF. DNA for the CDR3: TGTGCCAGCAGTTACGGGACTAGAGGGAATACGCAGTATTTT.

This chain connects TRBV24-1 to TRBJ1-5, with TRBD1 identical over 7 bases. The trim removed 9 bases at V and 3 bases at J, leaving 4 bases unmatched. In germline, CDR1 is KGHDR, CDR2 SFDVKD. The CDR3 totals 13 residues. The CDR3 reads CATADRANQPQHF. CDR3 in DNA: TGTGCCACCGCCGACAGGGCCAATCAGCCCCAGCATTTT.

This clone was recorded a few times. This chain connects TRBV30 to TRBJ2-1; a weak D match, TRBD1 (6 bases). Germline CDR1 is GTSNPN and CDR2 is SVGIG (reference sequence). This CDR3 spans 13 amino acids. Trimming cost V 3 bases and J 7 bases, with 13 bases left between them. In nucleotides, the CDR3 is TGTGCCTGGAGCGTCAGGGGTTCGAATGAGCAGTTCTTC. Amino acids: CAWSVRGSNEQFF. Using reference TRBV30 and TRBJ2-1 for the parts outside the CDR3, the full variable domain is SQTIHQWPATLVQPVGSPLSLECTVEGTSNPNLYWYRQAAGRGLQLLFYSVGIGQISSEVPQNLSASRPQDRQFILSSKKLLLSDSGFYLCAWSVRGSNEQFFGPGTRLTVL.

This chain uses TRBV4-2 with TRBJ2-3; a possible D gene is TRBD2 (7 bases). This CDR3 has 16 amino acids. The germline CDR1 and CDR2 sequences are LGHNA and YNFKEQ. V lost 4 bases and J lost 3, with 17 bases in between. For the CDR3, the DNA is TGTGCCAGCAGCCCCGAGGGGGGGGCCCGGACAGATACGCAGTATTTT. Encoded protein: CASSPEGGARTDTQYF.

This clone was picked up a small number of times. The rearrangement joins TRBV7-2 to TRBJ2-3; 10 bases agree with TRBD2. Looked up from germline, CDR1 is SGHTA and CDR2 is FQGNSA. This CDR3 comprises 16 residues. The junction had 6 bases not matched to a gene; V was cut back by 4 bases and J by 2 bases. DNA for the CDR3: TGTGCCAGCAGCTCCCGACTAGCGGGTTTCACAGATACGCAGTATTTT. As protein: CASSSRLAGFTDTQYF.

This chain uses TRBV4-1 with TRBJ2-1; 13 bases line up with TRBD2. Germline assignment: CDR1 MGHRA and CDR2 YSYEKL. V trimming: 2 bases; J trimming: 5 bases; junction bases outside the gene matches: 9. This CDR3 is 18 amino acids long. The CDR3 DNA sequence: TGCGCCAGCAGCCAACAGGGGGCGGGACTAGCGGGGAACAATGAGCAGTTCTTC. As protein: CASSQQGAGLAGNNEQFF.

The chain recombines TRBV27 with TRBJ2-1; TRBD2 matches 8 bases. Germline CDR1 MNHEY, CDR2 SMNVEV (reference sequence). The CDR3 has 14 residues. The trim removed 4 bases at V and 4 bases at J, leaving 3 bases unmatched. As DNA, the CDR3 is TGTGCCAGCAGTTCCGGGGGGGGTTACAATGAGCAGTTCTTC. Amino acids: CASSSGGGYNEQFF.

The sample holds a few counts of this clone. The V call is TRBV6-8, the J call TRBJ2-7; D might be TRBD1 (5 bases). The germline gives CDR1 MNHGY, CDR2 SAAAGT. V was clipped by 6 bases and J by 0 bases, with 12 bases between them. There are 14 residues in the CDR3. The CDR3 here is CASRRTTLSYEQYF. CDR3 sequence (DNA): TGTGCCAGCAGAAGGACAACGCTCTCCTACGAGCAGTACTTC.

This clone was counted once. This chain links TRBV2 with TRBJ2-7, with D perhaps matching TRBD2 (6 bases). Germline lookup yields CDR1 SNHLY and CDR2 FYNNEI. V was trimmed by 7 bases and J by 3 bases, leaving 25 bases between them. The CDR3 runs 17 residues. DNA of the CDR3: TGTGCCAGCACCTACTTAGGCGGGACCAAAGCCGGCTACGAGCAGTACTTC. Its translation is CASTYLGGTKAGYEQYF.

The chain employs TRBV11-2 and TRBJ1-1; no firm D call. Germline V lookup: CDR1 SGHAT, CDR2 FQNNGV. The V and J ends lost 0 bases and 9 bases respectively, with 17 bases between them. The CDR3 contains 15 residues. CDR3 in amino acids: CASSLERGGHGKAFF. The CDR3 bases are TGTGCCAGCAGCTTAGAGAGAGGTGGTCACGGAAAAGCTTTCTTT.

J is TRBJ2-3 and V is TRBV7-2; no firm D call. V lost 1 base to trimming and J lost 4 bases, with 6 bases between them. The CDR3 extends over 13 amino acids. The germline gives CDR1 SGHTA, CDR2 FQGNSA. The CDR3 DNA sequence: TGTGCCAGCAGCTTAGATCTCTCAGATACGCAGTATTTT. This sequence encodes CASSLDLSDTQYF.

The chain is built from TRBV30 and TRBJ2-7, with a weak D call TRBD2 (5 bases). Germline-derived CDR1 and CDR2 are GTSNPN and SVGIG (reference sequence). The CDR3 runs to 14 residues. The CDR3, as DNA: TGTGCTCGCTCCTACGGGAACACACCCTACGAGCAGTACTTC. Its translation is CARSYGNTPYEQYF.

The V and J genes are TRBV3-1 (or the pseudogene TRBV3-2) and TRBJ1-6; D not resolved. Between the trimmed V and J ends, which lost 1 base and 7 bases, there was a span of 8 bases. CDR1 LGHDT and CDR2 YNNKEL come from the germline V gene (reference sequence). The CDR3 length is 14 residues. The CDR3 DNA follows: TGTGCCAGCAGCCAAGCATCTCGGAATTCACCCCTCCACTTT. It codes for CASSQASRNSPLHF.

The chain employs TRBV6-2 or TRBV6-3 and TRBJ1-2; 9 nucleotides agree with TRBD1. CDR3 length: 15 residues. Germline CDR1 is MNHEY and CDR2 is SVGEGT. V lost 6 bases to trimming and J lost 3 bases; unmatched junction nucleotides: 8. CDR3 sequence reads: CASSGGDRAHYGYTF. The CDR3 DNA sequence: TGTGCCAGCAGCGGTGGGGACAGGGCTCACTATGGCTACACCTTC.

The genes are TRBV11-2 and TRBJ2-7; tentative D call: TRBD1 (6 bases). This CDR3 region has 14 residues. V gave up 1 base and J gave up 2 bases, with 9 bases separating them. Germline CDR1 and CDR2: SGHAT and FQNNGV. Written as DNA, the CDR3 is TGTGCCAGCAGCTTAGTGCAGGGGACCTACGAGCAGTACTTC. This gives the protein CASSLVQGTYEQYF.

The rearrangement uses TRBV5-1 and TRBJ2-7, with a possible D match to TRBD1 (5 bases). The CDR3 runs to 15 residues. CDR1 SGHRS and CDR2 YFSETQ come from the germline V gene. The ends were cut back, 1 base at V and 3 bases at J, with 14 bases in the middle. The DNA of the CDR3 is TGCGCCAGCAGCTTGAGGATAAGGGGTTACTACGAGCAGTACTTC. Its translation: CASSLRIRGYYEQYF.

The count of this clone is one. This chain connects TRBV28 to TRBJ1-5; 8 positions agree with TRBD1. V shed 7 bases, J shed 3 bases, and the junction held 11 bases outside the gene matches. The CDR3 extends over 16 amino acids. The germline gives CDR1 MDHEN, CDR2 SYDVKM. The CDR3: CASILGTGSNNQPQHF. For the CDR3, the DNA is TGTGCCAGCATCCTAGGGACAGGTTCCAACAATCAGCCCCAGCATTTT.

This chain joins TRBV10-3 and TRBJ1-2; 12 bases fit TRBD1. Per the germline V gene, CDR1 is ENHRY and CDR2 is SYGVKD. The CDR3 sequence is 13 residues long. Losses at the gene ends were 7 bases for V and 7 bases for J; bases not matched to a gene: 4. CDR3 residues: CAITGTGGFGYTF. The CDR3 region has the DNA TGTGCCATCACCGGGACAGGGGGCTTTGGCTACACCTTC.

The chain has TRBV28 and TRBJ1-4; tentatively, D is TRBD1 (5 bases). Germline assignment: CDR1 MDHEN and CDR2 SYDVKM. CDR3 length equals 14 residues. The V and J ends lost 0 bases and 7 bases respectively, with 9 bases between them. In nucleotides, the CDR3 is TGTGCCAGCAGTTTATGGGAGGGGCCTGAAAAACTGTTTTTT. This sequence encodes CASSLWEGPEKLFF.

V gene TRBV29-1 combines with J gene TRBJ2-2; a possible D gene is TRBD2 (7 bases). This CDR3 comprises 15 residues. The ends were cut back, 0 bases at V and 8 bases at J, with 16 bases in the middle. Per germline, CDR1 SQVTM and CDR2 ANQGSEA. CDR3 amino acids: CSVEDPRGGRGELFF. The DNA for the CDR3 is TGCAGCGTTGAAGACCCTAGGGGGGGGAGAGGGGAGCTGTTTTTT.

The chain links TRBV7-9 to TRBJ2-1; D not resolved. V lost 8 bases to trimming and J lost 7 bases, with 18 bases between them. Germline CDR1 reads SEHNR; CDR2 reads FQNEAQ (reference sequence). CDR3 length: 14 amino acids. The CDR3 nucleotides read TGTGCCAGCTCACAGATAGGCAGGAAAAATGAGCAGTTCTTC. Its protein product is CASSQIGRKNEQFF.

V gene TRBV28 combines with J gene TRBJ1-1, with 7 bases aligning to TRBD1. CDR1 MDHEN and CDR2 SYDVKM come from the germline V gene. This CDR3 comprises 16 residues. After removal of 5 bases from V and 4 bases from J, the junction contained 13 bases not matched to a gene. The CDR3 DNA reads TGTGCCAGCAGTCCTACAGGGGAGTGGGGATTCACTGAAGCTTTCTTT. Amino acid sequence: CASSPTGEWGFTEAFF.

This chain joins TRBV11-2 and TRBJ2-7, with 12 bases aligning to TRBD1. V shed 5 bases and J 4 bases; nucleotides not matched to a gene: 9. CDR1 and CDR2 from the germline V gene are SGHAT and FQNNGV. CDR3 size: 16 residues. The CDR3 DNA follows: TGTGCCAGCAGCCTCGGTCGGGGACAGGGGGCTTACGAGCAGTACTTC. Its translation: CASSLGRGQGAYEQYF. The full variable domain, completed using reference TRBV11-2 and TRBJ2-7, is EAGVAQSPRYKIIEKRQSVAFWCNPISGHATLYWYQQILGQGPKLLIQFQNNGVVDDSQLPKDRFSAERLKGVDSTLKIQPAKLEDSAVYLCASSLGRGQGAYEQYFGPGTRLTVT.

The chain recombines TRBV7-9 with TRBJ2-3, with TRBD2 identical over 15 bases. The CDR3 sequence is 16 residues long. With 10 bases clipped from V and 5 bases from J, the junction kept 10 bases outside the gene matches. Germline CDR1 reads SEHNR; CDR2 reads FQNEAQ (reference sequence). CDR3: CAITAGTSGGRDTQYF. CDR3 in DNA: TGTGCCATCACCGCTGGGACTAGCGGGGGGAGAGATACGCAGTATTTT.

This chain connects TRBV19 to TRBJ2-7, with 8 bases fitting TRBD1. The CDR3 covers 13 residues. V shed 9 bases, J shed 7 bases, and the junction held 11 bases outside the gene matches. Germline lookup yields CDR1 LNHDA and CDR2 SQIVND (reference sequence). CDR3 DNA sequence: TGTGCCAGCGCCCGGATTACAGGGGGGGAGCAGTACTTC. Its protein product is CASARITGGEQYF.

The chain employs TRBV4-1 and TRBJ2-7; D not certain. Germline V gene lookup returns CDR1 MGHRA and CDR2 YSYEKL. The CDR3 extends over 13 amino acids. Trimming took 3 bases from V and 3 from J, leaving 9 bases between them. CDR3 in DNA: TGCGCCAGCAGCCAGACTGAAAGCTACGAGCAGTACTTC. Amino acid sequence: CASSQTESYEQYF.

The rearrangement links TRBV5-1 to TRBJ1-1; possibly TRBD1 for D (5 bases). This CDR3 is 15 amino acids long. The germline V gene has CDR1 SGHRS and CDR2 YFSETQ. Trimming cost V 0 bases and J 4 bases, with 13 bases left between them. CDR3 nucleotide sequence: TGCGCCAGCAGCTTGGCCCCAGGGTCGGTCACTGAAGCTTTCTTT. It encodes CASSLAPGSVTEAFF.

The chain has TRBV20-1 and TRBJ1-2; D is unresolved. Germline V gene lookup returns CDR1 DFQATT and CDR2 SNEGSKA (reference sequence). The CDR3 sequence is 10 residues long. CDR3 sequence: CLRKYYGYTF. CDR3 nucleotide sequence: TGCCTCAGAAAATACTATGGCTACACCTTC.

The chain recombines TRBV11-2 with TRBJ2-2, with D perhaps matching TRBD1 (6 bases). This CDR3 has 16 residues. Deletions cut 4 bases from V and 4 bases from J, with 16 bases between. Germline V gene data show CDR1 as SGHAT and CDR2 as FQNNGV. CDR3 amino acids: CASSYSGVRGTGELFF. The CDR3, as DNA: TGTGCCAGCAGCTACTCAGGGGTTAGGGGCACCGGGGAGCTGTTTTTT.

This rearrangement joins TRBV28 to TRBJ2-3; D may be TRBD2 (5 bases). V shed 4 bases and J shed 2 bases, with 16 bases lying between them. The CDR3 contains 16 residues. Germline lookup yields CDR1 MDHEN and CDR2 SYDVKM. The CDR3 spells CASSSQRQAATDTQYF. CDR3 bases: TGTGCCAGCAGTTCCCAAAGGCAAGCGGCCACAGATACGCAGTATTTT.